The clone carrying this T cell receptor (beta chain) was seen only once. Its antigen is not known. V was shortened by 0 bases and J by 1 base, with 12 bases between the two germline ends. CDR1 and CDR2 from the germline V gene are MGHRA and YSYEKL. This CDR3 spans 16 amino acids. This sample is drawn from a study of cytomegalovirus exposure and HLA in healthy donors. Whole-study findings and limits: Trimming of TCR beta V- and J-genes showed a link, identified in a later analysis, to a missense DCLRE1C variant.

This PCR relied on a set of 60 Vbeta primers and 13 Jbeta primers. Original data processing: Per a later analysis, the number of unique TCR beta chains was around 79 million, of which about 11 million were shared. Sequencing was performed with immunoSEQ multiplex PCR; in TCRdb, only in-frame clones are kept and a portion is missing. Clonal size and the V and J genes are those of that table, whereas D and trimming came from the DNA. Of approximately 110,000 clones listed, around 69% are singletons. The chain joins TRBV4-1 to TRBJ1-2; D call uncertain. This TCR was recovered from a woman aged 40 to 55 in good health and CMV-seropositive. What was sequenced was PBMCs. In nucleotides, the CDR3 is TGCGCCAGCAGCCAAGAGGGGTGGGAGATTAACTATGGCTACACCTTC. The encoded protein is CASSQEGWEINYGYTF.